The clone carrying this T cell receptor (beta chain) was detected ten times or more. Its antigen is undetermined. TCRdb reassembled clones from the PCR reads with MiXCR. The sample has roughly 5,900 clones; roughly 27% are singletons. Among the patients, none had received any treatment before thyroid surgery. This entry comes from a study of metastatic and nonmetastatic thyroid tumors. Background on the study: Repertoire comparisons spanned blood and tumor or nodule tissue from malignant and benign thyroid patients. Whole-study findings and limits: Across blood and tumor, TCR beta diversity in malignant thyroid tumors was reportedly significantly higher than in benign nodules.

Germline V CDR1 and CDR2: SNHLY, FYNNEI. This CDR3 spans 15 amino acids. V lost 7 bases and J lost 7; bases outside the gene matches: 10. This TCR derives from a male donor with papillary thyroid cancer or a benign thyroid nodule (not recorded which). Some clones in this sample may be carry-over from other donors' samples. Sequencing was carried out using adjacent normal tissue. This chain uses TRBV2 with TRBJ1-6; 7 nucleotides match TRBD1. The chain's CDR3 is CASMTTGMGNSPLHF. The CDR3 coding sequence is TGTGCCAGCATGACGACAGGGATGGGGAATTCACCCCTCCACTTT.